The next 26 T cell receptor beta chains were all read from a single sample in a study of blood T cell repertoires in COVID-19. TCRdb's table, derived via immunoSEQ multiplex PCR, lists solely in-frame clones and lacks some. The data contain about 30,000 clones, around nine tenths of them seen just once; the ten biggest clones take up roughly 12%. Sequenced material: peripheral blood. The receptor source for this set is a human donor in a cohort sampled during active COVID-19. The donor label of this sample is uncertain.

The V call is TRBV2, the J call TRBJ2-2, with D perhaps matching TRBD2 (6 bases). The ends were cut back, 8 bases at V and 3 bases at J, with 16 bases in the middle. The CDR3 contains 15 residues. Looked up from germline, CDR1 is SNHLY and CDR2 is FYNNEI. The CDR3 DNA reads TGTGCCAGCTGCCCGGGGGACCCGGACACCGGGGAGCTGTTTTTT. Its protein product is CASCPGDPDTGELFF. Together with reference TRBV2 and TRBJ2-2, the CDR3 gives the full variable domain: EPEVTQTPSHQVTQMGQEVILRCVPISNHLYFYWYRQILGQKVEFLVSFYNNEISEKSEIFDDQFSVERPDGSNFTLKIRSTKLEDSAMYFCASCPGDPDTGELFFGEGSRLTVL.

The chain links TRBV6-5 to TRBJ2-3; the match to TRBD1 covers 12 bases. The ends lost 6 bases at V and 8 bases at J; junction bases unmatched: 9. There are 15 residues in the CDR3. The V gene's germline CDR1 is MNHEY and CDR2 SVGAGI. As DNA, the CDR3 is TGTGCCAGCAGAGACCGGGACAGGGGGCAAGGTACGCAGTATTTT. This translates into CASRDRDRGQGTQYF.

The rearrangement joins TRBV30 to TRBJ1-3; 7 nucleotides agree with TRBD1. The CDR3 spans 14 residues. V gave up 2 bases and J gave up 0 bases; unmatched junction bases: 1. Germline-derived CDR1 and CDR2 are GTSNPN and SVGIG (reference sequence). The CDR3 DNA is TGTGCCTGGAGTACAGGGGTCTCTGGAAACACCATATATTTT. This translates into CAWSTGVSGNTIYF.

This chain joins TRBV6-2 or TRBV6-3 and TRBJ2-2; 8 nucleotides align to TRBD2. V lost 3 bases to trimming and J lost 2 bases; unmatched junction nucleotides: 14. The germline V gene encodes CDR1 MNHEY and CDR2 SVGEGT. The CDR3 consists of 19 residues. The CDR3 DNA follows: TGTGCCAGCAGTTATTTTCCAAGGCGGGGGGTTACTAACACCGGGGAGCTGTTTTTT. As protein: CASSYFPRRGVTNTGELFF.

The gene calls are TRBV5-4 and TRBJ1-1, with unresolved D. Per the germline V gene, CDR1 is SGHNT and CDR2 is YYREEE (reference sequence). Trimming pared 4 bases from V and 0 bases from J, leaving 10 bases between. The CDR3 has 14 amino acids. The CDR3 sequence is CASSQQSLNTEAFF. In nucleotides, the CDR3 is TGTGCCAGCAGCCAACAGTCTTTGAACACTGAAGCTTTCTTT.

The chain links TRBV3-1 (or the pseudogene TRBV3-2) to TRBJ2-3, with 9 nucleotides matching TRBD2. Trimming at V came to 0 bases and at J to 13 bases, leaving 5 bases not matched to a gene. The CDR3 is made up of 13 amino acids. CDR1 and CDR2 (germline): LGHDT, YNNKEL (reference sequence). CDR3 DNA sequence: TGTGCCAGCAGCCAAGATAGTAGCGGGAGCAAGTATTTT. Its protein is CASSQDSSGSKYF.

This chain links TRBV28 with TRBJ1-2, with 7 bases lining up with TRBD1. This CDR3 has 13 amino acids. The germline V gene has CDR1 MDHEN and CDR2 SYDVKM. The V segment lost 6 bases and the J segment 4 bases; nucleotides outside the gene matches: 5. CDR3 in DNA: TGTGCCAGCAGGCCTACAGGGGTCTATGGCTACACCTTC. Translation gives CASRPTGVYGYTF.

The chain combines TRBV30 with TRBJ2-1; 7 nucleotides match TRBD2. The CDR3 totals 17 residues. J gave up 8 bases and V 2 bases, and 18 bases lay outside the gene matches. Germline lookup yields CDR1 GTSNPN and CDR2 SVGIG (reference sequence). The CDR3 protein is CAWSPRVAGLPSHEQFF. The CDR3 DNA reads as TGTGCCTGGAGTCCCCGGGTGGCGGGACTACCATCCCATGAGCAGTTCTTC.

The rearrangement links TRBV19 to TRBJ2-6; the D gene is possibly TRBD1 (6 bases). This CDR3 has 15 amino acids. Germline assignment: CDR1 LNHDA and CDR2 SQIVND (reference sequence). Between the trimmed V and J ends, which lost 7 bases and 0 bases, there was a span of 10 bases. The CDR3 nucleotides read TGTGCCAGTACCCCGGACAGCTCTGGGGCCAACGTCCTGACTTTC. This translates into CASTPDSSGANVLTF.

The V call is TRBV7-9, the J call TRBJ2-7; TRBD2 matches 7 bases. With 6 bases clipped from V and 4 bases from J, the junction kept 12 bases outside the gene matches. Germline CDR1 is SEHNR and CDR2 is FQNEAQ (reference sequence). The CDR3 runs to 15 residues. This chain's CDR3 is CASRPQGGSLYEQYF. Here the CDR3 DNA reads TGTGCCAGCAGGCCCCAGGGCGGGAGTCTATACGAGCAGTACTTC. The complete variable domain, with remaining parts taken from reference TRBV7-9 and TRBJ2-7, reads DTGVSQNPRHKITKRGQNVTFRCDPISEHNRLYWYRQTLGQGPEFLTYFQNEAQLEKSRLLSDRFSAERPKGSFSTLEIQRTEQGDSAMYLCASRPQGGSLYEQYFGPGTRLTVT.

This clone was detected only a few times. V usage is TRBV7-9 and J usage is TRBJ2-1; D gene unclear. Germline CDR1 is SEHNR and CDR2 is FQNEAQ (reference sequence). V lost 3 bases and J lost 14, with 11 bases in between. The CDR3 consists of 11 residues. CDR3 coding DNA: TGTGCCAGCAGCTTTCATGAGAATGAGTTCTTC. Protein: CASSFHENEFF.

This clone was picked up one time. CDR3 sequence reads: CASSYFQGAFTEAFF. In DNA, the CDR3 is TGTGCCAGCAGTTACTTCCAGGGGGCGTTCACTGAAGCTTTCTTT. The chain recombines TRBV6-2 or TRBV6-3 with TRBJ1-1; 8 nucleotides match TRBD1. The ends lost 1 base at V and 4 bases at J; junction bases unmatched: 5. Germline loops: CDR1 MNHEY, CDR2 SVGEGT. CDR3 size: 15 residues.

The V gene is TRBV7-9, the J gene TRBJ2-3; TRBD2 agrees at 14 bases. Germline values: CDR1 SEHNR, CDR2 FQNEAQ (reference sequence). CDR3 length: 20 residues. V shed 7 bases, J shed 4 bases, and the junction held 19 bases outside the gene matches. In DNA, the CDR3 is TGTGCCAGCACTCTTGTTTTAAGGGGACTAGCGGGAGAACAGGCAGATACGCAGTATTTT. Protein product: CASTLVLRGLAGEQADTQYF.

The rearrangement uses TRBV2 and TRBJ2-1; D not resolved. Germline assignment: CDR1 SNHLY and CDR2 FYNNEI. Trimming pared 5 bases from V and 4 bases from J, leaving 12 bases between. The CDR3 has 14 amino acids. For the CDR3, the DNA is TGTGCCAGCAGTCAACAGAGTCCATACAATGAGCAGTTCTTC. It translates to CASSQQSPYNEQFF.

The chain recombines TRBV2 with TRBJ2-2; unclear D gene. With 2 bases removed from V and 6 bases from J, the gap between germline ends came to 7 bases. The CDR3 has 13 amino acids. Germline-derived CDR1 and CDR2 are SNHLY and FYNNEI. CDR3 DNA: TGTGCCAGCAGTGAAAGCCTGGCCGGGGAGCTGTTTTTT. This encodes CASSESLAGELFF.

This rearrangement joins TRBV7-9 to TRBJ1-3; D call uncertain. The germline gives CDR1 SEHNR, CDR2 FQNEAQ (reference sequence). The CDR3 consists of 15 residues. Deletions cut 4 bases from V and 0 bases from J, with 10 bases between. This chain's CDR3 is CASSSTLSSGNTIYF. As DNA, the CDR3 is TGTGCCAGCAGCTCTACGCTGAGCTCTGGAAACACCATATATTTT.

This clone was picked up a small number of times. This chain joins TRBV18 and TRBJ2-1; TRBD2 matches 12 bases. Trimming took 2 bases from V and 7 from J; bases not matched to a gene: 6. This CDR3 comprises 16 residues. Germline CDR1 KGHSH, CDR2 LQKENI. Here the CDR3 DNA reads TGTGCCAGCTCACCAGTACCAACTAGCGGGAGGAATGAGCAGTTCTTC. It specifies CASSPVPTSGRNEQFF.

The rearrangement links TRBV19 to TRBJ2-7, with 12 bases matching TRBD1. The ends lost 5 bases at V and 6 bases at J; junction bases unmatched: 11. This CDR3 region has 16 residues. Germline values: CDR1 LNHDA, CDR2 SQIVND (reference sequence). CDR3 nucleotides: TGTGCCAGTAGTTCCGGGACAGGGGGCTTCTTAGGCGAGCAGTACTTC. The encoded protein is CASSSGTGGFLGEQYF.

The genes are TRBV6-5 and TRBJ1-1; weak D call: TRBD1 (6 bases). Looked up from germline, CDR1 is MNHEY and CDR2 is SVGAGI. Trimming shortened V by 7 bases and J by 8 bases, and 17 bases separated the two germline ends. The CDR3 sequence is 13 residues long. The CDR3 nucleotides are TGTGCCAGCACCTACTTCGGACAGCCAGAAGCTTTCTTT. Translating it yields CASTYFGQPEAFF.

The V gene is TRBV24-1, the J gene TRBJ2-1, with a possible D match to TRBD2 (7 bases). The V gene's germline CDR1 is KGHDR and CDR2 SFDVKD. Trimming removed 4 bases at V and 8 bases at J, with 14 bases between. CDR3 length: 14 residues. CDR3 in amino acids: CATSENRGGDEQFF. CDR3 in DNA: TGTGCCACCAGTGAGAATAGGGGGGGAGATGAGCAGTTCTTC.

This chain uses TRBV3-1 (or the pseudogene TRBV3-2) with TRBJ1-2, with D hard to call. The V end lost 0 bases, the J end lost 4 bases, and 9 bases lay between the germline ends. The length of the CDR3 is 14 residues. Germline V CDR1 and CDR2: LGHDT, YNNKEL (reference sequence). The CDR3 DNA is TGTGCCAGCAGCCAAGATCGCACAGCCTATGGCTACACCTTC. Amino acid sequence: CASSQDRTAYGYTF.

J is TRBJ2-1 and V is TRBV27, with D possibly matching TRBD2 (5 bases). The V and J ends lost 4 bases and 8 bases respectively, with 15 bases between them. This CDR3 has 14 residues. The germline CDR1 and CDR2 sequences are MNHEY and SMNVEV (reference sequence). CDR3 nucleotides: TGTGCCAGCAGTTCCATGGGCCGGCGGGATGAGCAGTTCTTC. As protein: CASSSMGRRDEQFF.

With regard to this clone: The junction does not match germline at one end; this may be a read error. The chain recombines TRBV6-1 with TRBJ2-3; D is unclear. Germline CDR1 is MNHNS and CDR2 is SASEGT. The CDR3 is 15 residues long. The CDR3 DNA follows: TGTGCCAGCAGAGAAGCCCCAGGTTTCCCAGATACGCAGTATTTT. This codes for CASREAPGFPDTQYF.

The chain couples TRBV18 to TRBJ2-3, with a tentative D call TRBD2 (5 bases). Trimming cost V 0 bases and J 2 bases, with 9 bases left between them. CDR3 length: 15 residues. The germline gives CDR1 KGHSH, CDR2 LQKENI. CDR3 in amino acids: CASSPPASSTDTQYF. As DNA, the CDR3 is TGTGCCAGCTCACCACCGGCTAGCTCCACAGATACGCAGTATTTT.

The J gene is TRBJ1-2, the V gene TRBV6-5; possible D gene TRBD1, 6 bases. This CDR3 has 13 residues. Trimming removed 6 bases from V and 4 bases from J, with 12 bases in between. CDR1 is MNHEY and CDR2 is SVGAGI in the germline V gene. For the CDR3, the DNA is TGTGCCAGCAGCAGAGACAGGATCTATGGCTACACCTTC. Encoded protein: CASSRDRIYGYTF.

The chain employs TRBV24-1 and TRBJ1-2; TRBD1 might be the D (6 bases). The length of the CDR3 is 14 residues. The V end was cut by 5 bases, the J end by 1 base, with 10 bases between. CDR1 and CDR2 from the germline V gene are KGHDR and SFDVKD. This CDR3 is CATSGRGFNYGYTF. CDR3 coding DNA: TGTGCCACCAGTGGCAGGGGCTTTAACTATGGCTACACCTTC.